This T cell receptor beta chain was identified during a study of cytomegalovirus exposure and HLA in healthy donors. Study in general: Tens of millions of unique TCR sequences came from HLA-typed donors in an early release.

V lost 0 bases to trimming and J lost 2 bases; unmatched junction nucleotides: 7. The CDR3 loop spans 19 amino acids. The V gene's germline CDR1 is SGHRS and CDR2 YFSETQ. A word on this clone: Its antigen is currently unknown.

The PCR used 60 Vbeta and 13 Jbeta primers. Generated by immunoSEQ multiplex PCR, the TCRdb table keeps only in-frame clones and is missing some. The sample holds over 130,000 clones, 76% seen once. Findings of the study overall: In a later analysis, a genetic analysis reported fewer productive-TCR N-insertions in an Asian-associated ancestry cluster than the cohort average.

Source material: PBMCs. The chain joins TRBV5-1 to TRBJ2-3; 15 bases map to TRBD2. The receptor's source is a man aged 35-49 years in good health and CMV-seronegative. For the CDR3, the DNA is TGCGCCAGCAGCTTGGGGACTAGCGGGAGGGAGGTTGTCACAGATACGCAGTATTTT. Amino acids: CASSLGTSGREVVTDTQYF. The entire variable domain, with the rest obtained from reference TRBV5-1 and TRBJ2-3, is as follows: KAGVTQTPRYLIKTRGQQVTLSCSPISGHRSVSWYQQTPGQGLQFLFEYFSETQRNKGNFPGRFSGRQFSNSRSEMNVSTLELGDSALYLCASSLGTSGREVVTDTQYFGPGTRLTVL.